The subject of this entry is one T cell receptor beta chain. What antigen it recognizes has not been identified. No base quality values were provided; no much bigger clone lies one nucleotide off. The data derive from a study of blood T cell repertoires in COVID-19 (dated by TCRdb to 2020 to 2022). About the full investigation: Collaborator samples came from the United States, Italy and Spain and covered acute and convalescent phases of COVID-19. The material from the prospective study consisted of cDNA or gDNA derived from T cells, B-cell-depleted T cells, or PBMCs. Subjects who had been exposed to COVID-19, were actively infected with it, or had recovered from it provided the deeply sampled blood TCRbeta repertoires that made up the dataset. A freely available public database, intended as a resource for researchers studying the immune response to SARS-CoV-2, is where the repertoires were released. The samples were drawn from two sources: the first 160 participants of the ongoing ImmuneRACE study, and over 1,000 subjects contributed by 6 global collaborators. Nearly every sample came with metadata listing a de-identified subject ID, COVID-19 status, age in years and sex. Where available, HLA class I and class II types were obtained from metadata supplied by the sample provider rather than from assay-based typing.

The collaborating institutions used their own protocols to collect whole blood in K2EDTA tubes. For TCRbeta analysis, collaborators shipped samples in one of three forms: frozen whole blood, isolated PBMCs, or DNA extracted from either of those sample types. General study outcomes and caveats: The amount of clinical and demographic metadata varied by source and participant and was provided uncurated.

The immunoSEQ Assay, a bias-controlled multiplex PCR, was used to amplify TCRbeta CDR3 regions from genomic DNA. For the original study's pipeline: Within the assay, amplification of reference gene primers was used to estimate how many nucleated cells each sample contained. Sequence reads were collapsed and filtered to measure the absolute abundance of every unique TCRbeta CDR3 rearrangement. For each sample, productive Simpson clonality was calculated by taking the square root of Simpson's diversity index across productive rearrangements. TCRdb obtained this table from immuneACCESS and retained in-frame rearrangements with V and J assigned. These tables miss some clones; where compared with another copy, unresolved V genes account for less than half of the shortfall, and the remainder is unexplained. Clone size and the V and J calls come from that table; the DNA yielded D and trimming. The sample includes 100,000 to 150,000 clones, with 55% to 70% observed a single time. The ten largest make up about 2.2% of the sample.

The germline V gene supplies CDR1 SGHTA and CDR2 FQGTGA. The CDR3, from cysteine to phenylalanine, totals 13 residues. The entry retains the CDR3 DNA only, 39 bases that are in frame from base 1. V lost 5 bases and J lost 8 bases; the stretch between them is 15 bases long. The source material was peripheral blood. The TCR was taken from a woman in her seventies with acute or convalescent COVID-19. The sequence joins TRBV7-3 to TRBJ1-1; too little of a D gene remains to name it. The CDR3 region reads CASSQTVNGEAFF. The DNA reads TGTGCCAGCAGCCAAACGGTGAACGGGGAAGCTTTCTTT.